Each of the 25 T cell receptor beta chains below was sequenced from the same sample in a study of T cells after yellow fever vaccination. TCRdb fed the 5' RACE reads into MiXCR, producing one record per CDR3 protein. The table includes about 69,000 distinct CDR3 sequences, approximately 5.9% detected once. Sequenced here: CD4+ T cells sorted from PBMCs, sampled more than 14 days after the first yellow fever vaccination. These TCRs come from a man aged 18 to 30 who received the YFV17D yellow fever vaccine.

This clonotype was counted ten times or more. J is TRBJ2-5 and V is TRBV5-1, with 7 positions matching TRBD1. The CDR3 sequence is 14 residues long. Unmatched junction bases numbered 3, after V lost 4 bases and J lost 0 bases. Germline V gene data show CDR1 as SGHRS and CDR2 as YFSETQ. The CDR3 nucleotides are TGCGCCAGCAGCACCGGGACAGACCAAGAGACCCAGTACTTC. Amino acid sequence: CASSTGTDQETQYF. Complete variable domain (other parts from reference TRBV5-1 and TRBJ2-5): KAGVTQTPRYLIKTRGQQVTLSCSPISGHRSVSWYQQTPGQGLQFLFEYFSETQRNKGNFPGRFSGRQFSNSRSEMNVSTLELGDSALYLCASSTGTDQETQYFGPGTRLLVL.

Many counts were recorded for this clonotype. The CDR3 bases are TGTGCCATCAGTGAGTCGAGCAACACCGGGGAGCTGTTTTTT. Translated: CAISESSNTGELFF. The chain recombines TRBV10-3 with TRBJ2-2; no definite D call. Germline loops: CDR1 ENHRY, CDR2 SYGVKD. CDR3 length: 14 residues. The germline V and J ends were trimmed by 0 bases and 2 bases, with 4 bases remaining between them.

This clonotype was recorded many times. The chain links TRBV3-1 to TRBJ2-3; 10 nucleotides line up with TRBD2. V was clipped by 2 bases and J by 4 bases; unmatched bases: 6. The CDR3 is 16 amino acids. The V gene's germline CDR1 is LGHDT and CDR2 YNNKEL (reference sequence). For the CDR3, the DNA is TGTGCCAGCAGCCAATGGAGCGGGGGGGCAGCAGATACGCAGTATTTT. It encodes CASSQWSGGAADTQYF.

This clonotype occurred many times. The J gene is TRBJ2-1, the V gene TRBV9; 9 positions match TRBD2. The V segment lost 4 bases and the J segment 4 bases; nucleotides outside the gene matches: 6. Per germline, CDR1 SGDLS and CDR2 YYNGEE. The CDR3 spans 15 residues. CDR3 residues: CASSLTSGDYNEQFF. The CDR3 DNA reads TGTGCCAGCAGCCTGACTAGCGGTGATTACAATGAGCAGTTCTTC. The variable domain in full, completed from reference TRBV9 and TRBJ2-1, reads DSGVTQTPKHLITATGQRVTLRCSPRSGDLSVYWYQQSLDQGLQFLIQYYNGEERAKGNILERFSAQQFPDLHSELNLSSLELGDSALYFCASSLTSGDYNEQFFGPGTRLTVL.

This clonotype was recorded at least ten times. The chain uses TRBV7-2 and TRBJ2-7; a possible D gene is TRBD1 (5 bases). The V end was cut by 1 base, the J end by 2 bases, with 6 bases between. The CDR3 is 13 residues long. CDR1 SGHTA and CDR2 FQGNSA come from the germline V gene. CDR3 protein: CASSLGTTYEQYV. CDR3 DNA sequence: TGTGCCAGCAGCTTAGGGACAACCTACGAGCAGTACGTC.

The V and J genes are TRBV11-3 and TRBJ2-3; D gene unclear. V lost 4 bases and J lost 2, with 7 bases in between. This CDR3 comprises 13 residues. From germline, CDR1 is SGHNT and CDR2 YENEEA. CDR3 protein: CASSSGVTDTQYF. The CDR3 region has the DNA TGTGCCAGCAGCTCAGGAGTCACAGATACGCAGTATTTT.

The sample holds many counts of this clonotype. V is TRBV9 and J is TRBJ1-2; 10 bases map to TRBD1. Trimming at V came to 2 bases and at J to 4 bases, leaving 5 bases not matched to a gene. This CDR3 is 15 amino acids long. The germline CDR1 and CDR2 sequences are SGDLS and YYNGEE. The DNA of the CDR3 is TGTGCCAGCAGCGTCGACAGGGGGCCCCTCTATGGCTACACCTTC. It translates to CASSVDRGPLYGYTF. The full variable domain, with the rest looked up from reference TRBV9 and TRBJ1-2, is DSGVTQTPKHLITATGQRVTLRCSPRSGDLSVYWYQQSLDQGLQFLIQYYNGEERAKGNILERFSAQQFPDLHSELNLSSLELGDSALYFCASSVDRGPLYGYTFGSGTRLTVV.

The gene calls are TRBV7-9 and TRBJ2-5; D is perhaps TRBD2 (6 bases). CDR1 and CDR2 (germline): SEHNR, FQNEAQ (reference sequence). The CDR3 has 16 residues. Between the trimmed V and J ends, which lost 5 bases and 1 base, there was a span of 17 bases. CDR3 sequence (DNA): TGTGCCAGCAGCCCCGGGGTACTAGCAGCCCAAGAGACCCAGTACTTC. Protein product: CASSPGVLAAQETQYF. The full variable domain, in which reference TRBV7-9 and TRBJ2-5 provide the parts outside the CDR3, is DTGVSQNPRHKITKRGQNVTFRCDPISEHNRLYWYRQTLGQGPEFLTYFQNEAQLEKSRLLSDRFSAERPKGSFSTLEIQRTEQGDSAMYLCASSPGVLAAQETQYFGPGTRLLVL.

This clonotype was seen repeatedly, ten times or more. The V gene is TRBV14, the J gene TRBJ2-7; D uncertain. Per the germline V gene, CDR1 is SGHDN and CDR2 is FVKESK. The CDR3 sequence is 17 residues long. Trimming took off 0 bases at V and 0 bases at J, with 15 bases between the two ends. For the CDR3, the DNA is TGTGCCAGCAGCCAAGACCGCCGAGCATGGGACTCCTACGAGCAGTACGTC. Translating it yields CASSQDRRAWDSYEQYV.

This clonotype appeared many times. This chain uses TRBV12-3 or TRBV12-4 with TRBJ1-4, with unresolved D. The CDR3 is made up of 13 amino acids. Trimming shortened V by 8 bases and J by 3 bases, and 10 bases separated the two germline ends. In nucleotides, the CDR3 is TGTGCCAGCCTTCGGGCGGCTAATGAAAAACTGTTTTTT. Its protein product is CASLRAANEKLFF.

This clonotype was found many times. V and J are TRBV7-2 and TRBJ2-6; D ambiguous. From germline, CDR1 is SGHTA and CDR2 FQGNSA. The CDR3 sequence is 13 residues long. CDR3 nucleotide sequence: TGTGGGGCGAGATTCGCTGGGGCCAACGTCCTGACTTTC. Translation gives CGARFAGANVLTF.

This clonotype showed up many times. This sequence joins TRBV19 and TRBJ1-1, with TRBD1 identical over 8 bases. This CDR3 region has 15 residues. CDR1 and CDR2 from the germline V gene are LNHDA and SQIVND (reference sequence). The V and J ends lost 4 bases and 1 base, in that order; junction bases with no gene match: 5. This CDR3 is CASSKTGDGNTEAFF. The CDR3 DNA reads TGTGCCAGTAGTAAGACAGGGGACGGGAACACTGAAGCTTTCTTT.

Many counts were recorded for this clonotype. This rearrangement joins TRBV7-2 to TRBJ2-6; no definite D call. CDR3 length equals 18 residues. Germline V gene sequence: CDR1 SGHTA, CDR2 FQGNSA. Trimming cost V 0 bases and J 0 bases, with 12 bases left between them. The CDR3 spells CASSLAGIGSSGANVLTF. The CDR3 coding sequence is TGTGCCAGCAGCTTAGCAGGGATCGGTTCCTCTGGGGCCAACGTCCTGACTTTC. Full variable domain (remainder filled in from reference TRBV7-2 and TRBJ2-6): GAGVSQSPSNKVTEKGKDVELRCDPISGHTALYWYRQSLGQGLEFLIYFQGNSAPDKSGLPSDRFSAERTGGSVSTLTIQRTQQEDSAVYLCASSLAGIGSSGANVLTFGAGSRLTVL.

At least ten counts were recorded for this clonotype. This rearrangement joins TRBV20-1 to TRBJ1-5, with a weak D call TRBD1 (6 bases). Germline lookup yields CDR1 DFQATT and CDR2 SNEGSKA (reference sequence). Trimming pared 1 base from V and 14 bases from J, leaving 15 bases between. The CDR3 covers 12 residues. Here the CDR3 reads CSARGQGPRKHF. The CDR3 DNA reads TGCAGTGCTAGAGGGCAGGGGCCCCGAAAGCATTTT.

At least ten counts were recorded for this clonotype. The gene calls are TRBV20-1 and TRBJ2-5, with D maybe TRBD1 (5 bases). Germline CDR1 DFQATT, CDR2 SNEGSKA (reference sequence). The V end was cut by 6 bases, the J end by 2 bases, with 22 bases between. This CDR3 is built from 16 residues. The CDR3 loop reads CSAKHGIDSMQETQYF. CDR3 coding DNA: TGCAGTGCCAAACACGGCATAGACAGCATGCAAGAGACCCAGTACTTC.

In its sample, this clonotype was seen many times. The gene calls are TRBV6-5 and TRBJ1-2; D call uncertain. The CDR3 contains 14 residues. Trimming pared 2 bases from V and 8 bases from J, leaving 15 bases between. Germline V gene data show CDR1 as MNHEY and CDR2 as SVGAGI. The CDR3 DNA is TGTGCCAGCAGTTACCCGGACGACCTGGGCGGCTACACCTTC. Amino acids: CASSYPDDLGGYTF.

This clonotype has ten or more counts. CDR3 loop: CASSLAGQGETQYF. The CDR3 DNA reads as TGTGCCAGCAGCTTAGCCGGACAGGGAGAGACCCAGTACTTC. The V gene is TRBV7-2, the J gene TRBJ2-5, with 8 bases that match TRBD1. V was clipped by 0 bases and J by 4 bases; unmatched bases: 1. The V gene's germline CDR1 is SGHTA and CDR2 FQGNSA. CDR3 length: 14 residues.

This clonotype was counted at least ten times. The rearrangement uses TRBV7-9 and TRBJ2-5, with D tentatively TRBD2 (5 bases). Germline values: CDR1 SEHNR, CDR2 FQNEAQ (reference sequence). The germline V and J ends were trimmed by 1 base and 5 bases, with 11 bases remaining between them. This CDR3 contains 14 residues. CDR3 coding DNA: TGTGCCAGCAGCTTAGGAGGAGGAAAGGAGACCCAGTACTTC. Its protein is CASSLGGGKETQYF.

At least ten counts were recorded for this clonotype. The genes are TRBV24-1 and TRBJ2-3; 7 nucleotides agree with TRBD2. V shed 5 bases and J 7 bases; nucleotides not matched to a gene: 8. The germline CDR1 and CDR2 sequences are KGHDR and SFDVKD. This CDR3 region has 14 residues. CDR3: CATSALGGGYTQYF. The CDR3 coding sequence is TGTGCCACCAGTGCCCTGGGGGGGGGATATACGCAGTATTTT.

This clonotype has just a few counts. J is TRBJ2-5 and V is TRBV20-1, with 9 positions matching TRBD2. The CDR3 length is 15 residues. J gave up 4 bases and V 4 bases, and 10 bases lay outside the gene matches. CDR1 and CDR2 (germline): DFQATT, SNEGSKA (reference sequence). CDR3 bases: TGCAGTGCTATACCAGCGGGGGGCCTTCGAGAGACCCAGTACTTC. Residues: CSAIPAGGLRETQYF.

As regards this clonotype: This could be a read error, since a much larger clone is one nucleotide away. The limits of the CDR3 on the DNA are not certain, so only TCRdb's listed CDR3 is given. V usage is TRBV7-2 and J usage is TRBJ2-5; the D segment call TRBD2 is taken from the table without a DNA check. Germline V gene data show CDR1 as SGHTA and CDR2 as FQGNSA. The CDR3 is 15 residues long, ends included. The CDR3 here is CASSFLWASGETQYF.

Ten or more counts support this clonotype. The chain has TRBV7-9 and TRBJ2-5; unclear D gene. The CDR3 contains 13 residues. CDR1 and CDR2 from the germline V gene are SEHNR and FQNEAQ (reference sequence). Trimming took 1 base from V and 5 from J, leaving 8 bases between them. DNA of the CDR3: TGTGCCAGCAGCTTAGAGGGCAGGGAGACCCAGTACTTC. It yields the protein CASSLEGRETQYF.

This clonotype was seen at least ten times. V and J are TRBV4-1 and TRBJ1-1; no definite D call. V gave up 0 bases and J gave up 5 bases, with 7 bases separating them. Germline CDR1 MGHRA, CDR2 YSYEKL. This CDR3 has 13 residues. The DNA of the CDR3 is TGCGCCAGCAGCCAAGATCGAGATACTGAAGCTTTCTTT. Its translation: CASSQDRDTEAFF.

This clonotype was recorded many times. The chain employs TRBV19 and TRBJ2-1; 7 bases are shared with TRBD1. J gave up 0 bases and V 5 bases, and 4 bases lay outside the gene matches. CDR1 and CDR2 from the germline V gene are LNHDA and SQIVND (reference sequence). This CDR3 is built from 15 residues. The CDR3, as DNA: TGTGCCAGTAGTGGACAGGCCAGCTCCTACAATGAGCAGTTCTTC. Residues: CASSGQASSYNEQFF.

Many counts were recorded for this clonotype. The chain has TRBV7-2 and TRBJ1-1; a weak D match, TRBD1 (5 bases). Germline V gene data show CDR1 as SGHTA and CDR2 as FQGNSA. This CDR3 comprises 16 residues. The V end lost 6 bases, the J end lost 1 base, and 18 bases lay between the germline ends. The CDR3 nucleotides read TGTGCCAGCAGTGGGGCCCGGGGGGGAACGAACACTGAAGCTTTCTTT. It is translated as CASSGARGGTNTEAFF.